This T cell receptor (beta chain) was recovered during a study of T cells in Graves' hyperthyroidism and ophthalmopathy. This clonotype was detected many times. Amplification of TCR beta CDR3 regions was performed using RNA transcripts as template. Using the HTBI primer set, a first-round RT-PCR was run on the TCR CDR3. Via MiXCR, TCRdb re-called the multiplex PCR reads, giving one row per CDR3 protein. The table records fewer than 450,000 distinct CDR3 sequences, approximately 18% of them present only once. This TCR came from a woman under 40 with Graves' hyperthyroidism that later progressed to Graves' ophthalmopathy. Sequences were obtained from blood.

CDR3 region: CASSLELDTQYF. The CDR3 DNA reads TGTGCCAGCAGCTTAGAGCTAGATACGCAGTATTTT. This chain connects TRBV11-2 to TRBJ2-3; D is ambiguous. CDR1 and CDR2 (germline): SGHAT, FQNNGV. V dropped 0 bases and J dropped 5 bases, with 3 bases sitting between them. CDR3 size: 12 residues.